This T cell receptor beta chain emerged from a study of CD8 T cells in ankylosing spondylitis. Study-level results: Reports say disease-linked clones showed up significantly more in matched ankylosing spondylitis synovial fluid. Among TCR beta sequences, a motif of several highly homologous variants appeared characteristic of ankylosing spondylitis blood. Prior literature has documented some motif variants in synovial fluid and blood from reactive arthritis.

Preparation of TCR beta libraries was done by quantitative 5'-RACE with molecular barcodes. TCRdb reprocessed the 5' RACE reads via MiXCR and lists one record per CDR3 protein. The sample yields some 800,000 distinct CDR3 sequences, approximately 12% seen once. As concerns this clonotype: What it recognizes is unknown.

Trimming removed 8 bases at V and 1 base at J, with 14 bases between. This CDR3 contains 14 residues. Germline V gives CDR1 SGHTA, CDR2 FQGNSA. This clonotype originated in a male donor with ankylosing spondylitis. The sample comprised blood, either unsorted or a sorted T cell fraction (not recorded which). The gene calls are TRBV7-2 and TRBJ2-5; D is undetermined. The chain's CDR3 is CASVGVVGQETQYF. DNA for the CDR3: TGTGCCAGCGTAGGCGTTGTGGGCCAAGAGACCCAGTACTTC.